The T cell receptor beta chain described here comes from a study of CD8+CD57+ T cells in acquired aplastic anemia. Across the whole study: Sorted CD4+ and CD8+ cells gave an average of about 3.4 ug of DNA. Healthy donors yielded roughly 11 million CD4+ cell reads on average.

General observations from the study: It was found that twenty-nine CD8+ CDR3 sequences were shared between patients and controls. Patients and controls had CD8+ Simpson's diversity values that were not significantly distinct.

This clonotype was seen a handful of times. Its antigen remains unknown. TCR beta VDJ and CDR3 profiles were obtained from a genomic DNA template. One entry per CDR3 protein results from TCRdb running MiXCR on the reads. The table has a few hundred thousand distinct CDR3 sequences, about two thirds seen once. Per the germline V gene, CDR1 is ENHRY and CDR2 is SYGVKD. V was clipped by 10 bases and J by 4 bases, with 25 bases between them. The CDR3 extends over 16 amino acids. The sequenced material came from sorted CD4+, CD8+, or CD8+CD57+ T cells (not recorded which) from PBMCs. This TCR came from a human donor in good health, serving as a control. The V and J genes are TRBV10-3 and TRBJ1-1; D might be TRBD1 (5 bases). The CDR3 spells CATIGDGGGAGTEAFF. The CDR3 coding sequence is TGTGCCACCATAGGCGACGGCGGGGGAGCGGGCACTGAAGCTTTCTTT.